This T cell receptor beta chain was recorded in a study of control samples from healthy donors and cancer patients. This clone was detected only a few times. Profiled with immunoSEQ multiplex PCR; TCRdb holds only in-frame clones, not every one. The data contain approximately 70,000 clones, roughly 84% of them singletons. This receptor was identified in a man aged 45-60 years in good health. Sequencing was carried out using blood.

DNA of the CDR3: TGTGCCAGCAGTGAAGGACAGTTTAATCAGCCCCAGCATTTT. It yields the protein CASSEGQFNQPQHF. This chain joins TRBV6-1 and TRBJ1-5, with a tentative D call TRBD1 (5 bases). V was trimmed by 1 base and J by 4 bases, leaving 8 bases between them. The CDR3 contains 14 residues. Germline loops: CDR1 MNHNS, CDR2 SASEGT.